The 27 T cell receptor beta chains listed next were all sequenced from one sample in a study of blood T cell repertoires in COVID-19. Assay used: immunoSEQ multiplex PCR; TCRdb lists only in-frame clones, some missing. The table shows roughly 170,000 clones, with approximately 80% occurring only once. Sequencing was performed on PBMCs or T cells enriched from blood (not recorded which). Receptor source: a man in his forties or fifties who had recovered from COVID-19.

V gene TRBV3-1 (or the pseudogene TRBV3-2) combines with J gene TRBJ1-1, with D tentatively TRBD1 (6 bases). Germline V gives CDR1 LGHDT, CDR2 YNNKEL (reference sequence). Trimming cost V 1 base and J 4 bases, with 10 bases left between them. The length of the CDR3 is 14 residues. CDR3 protein: CASSQGVRGTEAFF. The CDR3 nucleotides are TGTGCCAGCAGCCAAGGAGTCAGGGGCACTGAAGCTTTCTTT.

The chain carries TRBV7-9 and TRBJ2-2; 10 positions match TRBD2. After removal of 6 bases from V and 8 bases from J, the junction contained 12 bases not matched to a gene. CDR1 and CDR2 (germline): SEHNR, FQNEAQ (reference sequence). The CDR3 length is 16 residues. This chain's CDR3 is CASSSQRGGASGELFF. In nucleotides, the CDR3 is TGTGCCAGCAGTTCCCAGCGGGGGGGCGCGAGTGGGGAGCTGTTTTTT.

J is TRBJ1-2 and V is TRBV4-3; 7 bases are shared with TRBD1. The germline gives CDR1 LGHNA, CDR2 YSLEER. V shed 4 bases and J 7 bases; nucleotides not matched to a gene: 12. This CDR3 region has 15 residues. CDR3 DNA sequence: TGCGCCAGCAGCCGAAGGTCCACAGGGGTGGGTGGCTACACCTTC. It specifies CASSRRSTGVGGYTF.

The gene calls are TRBV6-5 and TRBJ1-5, with 7 bases matching TRBD1. Germline values: CDR1 MNHEY, CDR2 SVGAGI. This CDR3 contains 16 residues. V lost 0 bases and J lost 1; bases outside the gene matches: 3. The CDR3 nucleotides are TGTGCCAGCAGTTACTCCGGACAGGCGAGCAATCAGCCCCAGCATTTT. It codes for CASSYSGQASNQPQHF.

The chain links TRBV10-1 to TRBJ1-3; a weak D match, TRBD1 (6 bases). Germline CDR1 and CDR2: WNHNN and SYGVQD (reference sequence). V was cut by 8 bases and J by 1 base, with 9 bases left in between. CDR3 length equals 13 residues. The CDR3 protein is CASRDTSGNTIYF. The CDR3 DNA reads as TGCGCCAGCCGGGACACGTCTGGAAACACCATATATTTT.

V usage is TRBV12-5 and J usage is TRBJ2-3; 9 positions match TRBD1. V dropped 4 bases and J dropped 3; count of bases not matched to a gene: 8. The CDR3 covers 16 residues. Germline V gene lookup returns CDR1 LGHNT and CDR2 FRNRAP. CDR3 in DNA: TGTGCTAGTGGTTCCGTACCTGGGACAGGGACAGATACGCAGTATTTT. It yields the protein CASGSVPGTGTDTQYF.

V and J are TRBV16 and TRBJ1-6, with TRBD1 matching over 9 bases. Trimming took 2 bases from V and 8 from J; bases not matched to a gene: 4. Looked up from germline, CDR1 is KGHSY and CDR2 is FQNENV. This CDR3 has 15 residues. The chain's CDR3 is CASSQGGQGYSPLHF. The CDR3 DNA reads as TGTGCCAGCAGCCAAGGGGGACAGGGTTATTCACCCCTCCACTTT.

The V and J genes are TRBV7-9 and TRBJ1-4; D is ambiguous. Germline CDR1 and CDR2: SEHNR and FQNEAQ (reference sequence). Trimming took 5 bases from V and 7 from J, leaving 17 bases between them. The CDR3 has 15 residues. As DNA, the CDR3 is TGTGCCAGCAGCCAAGACGGGGTTCAGAGTGAAAAACTGTTTTTT. Residues: CASSQDGVQSEKLFF. Complete variable domain (other parts from reference TRBV7-9 and TRBJ1-4): DTGVSQNPRHKITKRGQNVTFRCDPISEHNRLYWYRQTLGQGPEFLTYFQNEAQLEKSRLLSDRFSAERPKGSFSTLEIQRTEQGDSAMYLCASSQDGVQSEKLFFGSGTQLSVL.

J is TRBJ1-5 and V is TRBV10-3, with D possibly being TRBD1 (6 bases). The V gene's germline CDR1 is ENHRY and CDR2 SYGVKD. V was cut by 5 bases and J by 0 bases, with 11 bases left in between. CDR3 length: 15 amino acids. The CDR3 DNA reads as TGTGCCATCAGTCCCACAGGGATTAGCAATCAGCCCCAGCATTTT. As protein: CAISPTGISNQPQHF.

The chain carries TRBV19 and TRBJ2-7; a possible D gene is TRBD1 (6 bases). V shed 5 bases and J shed 7 bases, with 15 bases lying between them. The germline CDR1 and CDR2 sequences are LNHDA and SQIVND (reference sequence). CDR3 length: 13 amino acids. CDR3 region: CASSVTGSIEQYF. The CDR3 DNA is TGTGCCAGTAGTGTCACAGGGTCTATAGAGCAGTACTTC.

The chain joins TRBV5-4 to TRBJ2-5; D perhaps matches TRBD1 (6 bases). With 4 bases removed from V and 2 bases from J, the gap between germline ends came to 15 bases. The CDR3 consists of 15 residues. Germline V gene sequence: CDR1 SGHNT, CDR2 YYREEE (reference sequence). The CDR3 spells CASSRAGQSQETQYF. The CDR3, as DNA: TGTGCCAGCAGCCGGGCCGGACAGTCTCAAGAGACCCAGTACTTC.

The chain joins TRBV7-9 to TRBJ1-2, with a possible D match to TRBD1 (5 bases). The CDR3 contains 12 residues. V lost 5 bases to trimming and J lost 6 bases, with 10 bases between them. CDR1 is SEHNR and CDR2 is FQNEAQ in the germline V gene (reference sequence). The CDR3 sequence: CASSPRQNGYTF. The DNA for the CDR3 is TGTGCCAGCAGCCCCCGACAGAATGGCTACACCTTC.

This clone appeared once. The rearrangement links TRBV4-1 to TRBJ1-4; D unclear. CDR3 length: 15 residues. Looked up from germline, CDR1 is MGHRA and CDR2 is YSYEKL. The V and J ends lost 0 bases and 4 bases respectively, with 9 bases between them. CDR3 in amino acids: CASSQDNGYNEKLFF. The DNA of the CDR3 is TGCGCCAGCAGCCAAGATAACGGTTATAATGAAAAACTGTTTTTT.

The chain employs TRBV5-5 and TRBJ1-4; TRBD1 matches 7 bases. The germline gives CDR1 SGHKS, CDR2 YYEKEE (reference sequence). This CDR3 has 16 residues. The junction had 12 bases not matched to a gene; V was cut back by 3 bases and J by 7 bases. The CDR3 nucleotides read TGTGCCAGCAGCTGGGCCCCGAGGGGGCGAGGTGAAAAACTGTTTTTT. As protein: CASSWAPRGRGEKLFF. Full variable domain (missing parts from reference TRBV5-5 and TRBJ1-4): DAGVTQSPTHLIKTRGQQVTLRCSPISGHKSVSWYQQVLGQGPQFIFQYYEKEERGRGNFPDRFSARQFPNYSSELNVNALLLGDSALYLCASSWAPRGRGEKLFFGSGTQLSVL.

The chain has TRBV7-6 and TRBJ1-2; D unresolved. The V gene's germline CDR1 is SGHVS and CDR2 FNYEAQ. The V end was cut by 0 bases, the J end by 8 bases, with 7 bases between. The CDR3 runs to 12 residues. CDR3 residues: CASSLAMGGYTF. The CDR3 DNA follows: TGTGCCAGCAGCTTAGCCATGGGCGGCTACACCTTC.

This clone was detected once. This CDR3 reads CSGVKTVGTEAFF. CDR3 DNA: TGCAGCGGTGTCAAGACAGTTGGCACTGAAGCTTTCTTT. The gene calls are TRBV29-1 and TRBJ1-1; TRBD1 might be the D (5 bases). The CDR3 is 13 residues long. Per germline, CDR1 SQVTM and CDR2 ANQGSEA. V lost 7 bases, J lost 4 bases, and 16 bases lay in between.

This chain connects TRBV9 to TRBJ1-2, with D possibly being TRBD1 (6 bases). Trimming shortened V by 0 bases and J by 2 bases, and 14 bases separated the two germline ends. CDR3 size: 16 residues. Germline CDR1 SGDLS, CDR2 YYNGEE. The CDR3 region has the DNA TGTGCCAGCAGCGTAGACTTATGGGGACACAACTATGGCTACACCTTC. Translation gives CASSVDLWGHNYGYTF. The whole variable domain, filled in from reference TRBV9 and TRBJ1-2, reads DSGVTQTPKHLITATGQRVTLRCSPRSGDLSVYWYQQSLDQGLQFLIQYYNGEERAKGNILERFSAQQFPDLHSELNLSSLELGDSALYFCASSVDLWGHNYGYTFGSGTRLTVV.

The chain employs TRBV29-1 and TRBJ2-2; TRBD1 might be the D (6 bases). The germline V gene encodes CDR1 SQVTM and CDR2 ANQGSEA. V was shortened by 3 bases and J by 2 bases, with 10 bases between the two germline ends. The CDR3 consists of 14 residues. CDR3 bases: TGCAGCGTTGATGAACAGGGAAACACCGGGGAGCTGTTTTTT. This translates into CSVDEQGNTGELFF.

The rearrangement uses TRBV20-1 and TRBJ1-2; TRBD1 agrees at 7 bases. The germline V gene has CDR1 DFQATT and CDR2 SNEGSKA (reference sequence). The CDR3 is made up of 14 amino acids. V dropped 3 bases and J dropped 3; count of bases not matched to a gene: 7. CDR3 nucleotides: TGCAGTGCTAGTCAGGGAGACAGGGACTATGGCTACACCTTC. Translated, it gives CSASQGDRDYGYTF.

The chain has TRBV6-5 and TRBJ1-4; TRBD1 aligns across 7 bases. After removal of 2 bases from V and 2 bases from J, the junction contained 2 bases not matched to a gene. The V gene's germline CDR1 is MNHEY and CDR2 SVGAGI. The CDR3 totals 15 residues. CDR3 in DNA: TGTGCCAGCAGTTACACGACAGGGACTAATGAAAAACTGTTTTTT. It yields the protein CASSYTTGTNEKLFF.

This rearrangement joins TRBV7-9 to TRBJ2-3; TRBD1 agrees at 7 bases. Germline-derived CDR1 and CDR2 are SEHNR and FQNEAQ (reference sequence). The CDR3 is 16 residues long. V lost 6 bases to trimming and J lost 3 bases; unmatched junction nucleotides: 12. CDR3: CASRGTTGRWTDTQYF. The CDR3 DNA is TGTGCCAGCAGAGGTACGACAGGGAGATGGACAGATACGCAGTATTTT. Based on the CDR3 plus reference TRBV7-9 and TRBJ2-3, the full variable domain is DTGVSQNPRHKITKRGQNVTFRCDPISEHNRLYWYRQTLGQGPEFLTYFQNEAQLEKSRLLSDRFSAERPKGSFSTLEIQRTEQGDSAMYLCASRGTTGRWTDTQYFGPGTRLTVL.

The CDR3 coding sequence is TGTGCCAGTAGTATAGCCCACAGGGGGCTTAGTATTACGCAGTATTTT. Residues: CASSIAHRGLSITQYF. V is TRBV19 and J is TRBJ2-3, with 9 nucleotides matching TRBD1. V trimming: 1 base; J trimming: 8 bases; junction bases outside the gene matches: 10. The CDR3 runs to 16 residues. CDR1 is LNHDA, CDR2 SQIVND, per germline (reference sequence).

The CDR3 sequence: CASSQDRDRANEQFF. DNA of the CDR3: TGTGCCAGCAGCCAAGATAGGGACAGGGCCAATGAGCAGTTCTTC. The V call is TRBV3-1 (or the pseudogene TRBV3-2), the J call TRBJ2-1; 9 nucleotides align to TRBD1. Germline CDR1 reads LGHDT; CDR2 reads YNNKEL (reference sequence). With 0 bases clipped from V and 6 bases from J, the junction kept 3 bases outside the gene matches. CDR3 length: 15 residues.

This chain uses TRBV12-3 or TRBV12-4 with TRBJ1-2, with 7 bases that match TRBD1. The CDR3 runs to 13 residues. V was pared by 3 bases and J by 5 bases, with 3 bases of the junction left unmatched. The CDR3 DNA sequence: TGTGCCAGCAGTTTGACAGGGAGTTATGGCTACACCTTC. Encoded protein: CASSLTGSYGYTF.

The rearrangement links TRBV4-1 to TRBJ2-6; TRBD1 aligns across 10 bases. The CDR3 runs to 19 residues. V lost 1 base and J lost 0; bases outside the gene matches: 6. Germline V gene data show CDR1 as MGHRA and CDR2 as YSYEKL. CDR3 sequence reads: CASSQARQGADSGANVLTF. The CDR3 nucleotides are TGCGCCAGCAGCCAAGCCAGACAGGGGGCTGACTCTGGGGCCAACGTCCTGACTTTC.

The chain carries TRBV29-1 and TRBJ2-5; 8 positions agree with TRBD1. This CDR3 has 13 residues. Looked up from germline, CDR1 is SQVTM and CDR2 is ANQGSEA. V lost 6 bases, J lost 6 bases, and 9 bases stayed unmatched. CDR3 bases: TGCAGCGTCCTGGGCCAGGGGGCGAAGACCCAGTACTTC. It translates to CSVLGQGAKTQYF.

The chain couples TRBV9 to TRBJ1-5; D gene unclear. Germline-derived CDR1 and CDR2 are SGDLS and YYNGEE. The ends were cut back, 0 bases at V and 0 bases at J, with 7 bases in the middle. CDR3 length: 15 residues. Here the CDR3 reads CASSVAPNSNQPQHF. The CDR3 DNA reads TGTGCCAGCAGCGTAGCCCCTAATAGCAATCAGCCCCAGCATTTT.